What follows are 26 T cell receptor beta chains derived from one specimen sequenced in a study of blood T cell repertoires in COVID-19. Libraries were prepared by immunoSEQ multiplex PCR; TCRdb keeps only in-frame clonotypes and omits some of them. Of tens of thousands of clones listed, approximately 87% are singletons. Sample: peripheral blood. These receptors were obtained from a woman between 55 and 75 years old with COVID-19, enrolled during active disease.

This rearrangement joins TRBV6-2 or TRBV6-3 to TRBJ2-7; TRBD1 is a possible D gene (6 bases). The CDR3 contains 15 residues. Per germline, CDR1 MNHEY and CDR2 SVGEGT. Deletions cut 4 bases from V and 0 bases from J, with 13 bases between. The CDR3 region is CASSLTGLSSYEQYF. The DNA for the CDR3 is TGTGCCAGCAGTTTAACAGGGTTGAGCTCCTACGAGCAGTACTTC.

This clone showed up just once. The chain carries TRBV2 and TRBJ2-3; 7 nucleotides line up with TRBD2. The CDR3 covers 16 residues. Germline V gives CDR1 SNHLY, CDR2 FYNNEI. V lost 6 bases to trimming and J lost 0 bases; unmatched junction nucleotides: 9. The CDR3: CASSDGTTHSTDTQYF. CDR3 DNA: TGTGCCAGCAGCGACGGGACTACCCACAGCACAGATACGCAGTATTTT.

This rearrangement joins TRBV29-1 to TRBJ2-3; no definite D call. Trimming shortened V by 0 bases and J by 0 bases, and 25 bases separated the two germline ends. Looked up from germline, CDR1 is SQVTM and CDR2 is ANQGSEA. The CDR3 consists of 20 residues. CDR3 residues: CSVEDWWFCLSLSSTDTQYF. The CDR3 DNA reads as TGCAGCGTTGAAGATTGGTGGTTCTGTCTGTCCCTATCTAGCACAGATACGCAGTATTTT.

The J gene is TRBJ2-6, the V gene TRBV9; 7 bases line up with TRBD1. The CDR3 is made up of 15 amino acids. V was clipped by 1 base and J by 2 bases; unmatched bases: 0. Germline lookup yields CDR1 SGDLS and CDR2 YYNGEE. This chain's CDR3 is CASSVQGAGANVLTF. The CDR3 region has the DNA TGTGCCAGCAGCGTACAGGGGGCTGGGGCCAACGTCCTGACTTTC. The full variable domain, its missing parts supplied by reference TRBV9 and TRBJ2-6, is DSGVTQTPKHLITATGQRVTLRCSPRSGDLSVYWYQQSLDQGLQFLIQYYNGEERAKGNILERFSAQQFPDLHSELNLSSLELGDSALYFCASSVQGAGANVLTFGAGSRLTVL.

J is TRBJ2-1 and V is TRBV19; 10 positions match TRBD2. CDR1 is LNHDA and CDR2 is SQIVND in the germline V gene (reference sequence). The V segment lost 7 bases and the J segment 7 bases; nucleotides outside the gene matches: 10. The CDR3 runs to 15 residues. Written as DNA, the CDR3 is TGTGCCAGTAACCCAGGACTAGCGGCGAGGAATGAGCAGTTCTTC. Translation gives CASNPGLAARNEQFF.

The CDR3 sequence is CASSELSSYNEQFF. DNA for the CDR3: TGTGCCAGCAGTGAGCTGAGCTCCTACAATGAGCAGTTCTTC. This chain joins TRBV2 and TRBJ2-1, with D uncertain. V lost 3 bases to trimming and J lost 0 bases, with 6 bases between them. Germline V lookup: CDR1 SNHLY, CDR2 FYNNEI. The CDR3 contains 14 residues.

The V gene is TRBV5-1, the J gene TRBJ2-7; TRBD2 is a possible D gene (6 bases). Germline V lookup: CDR1 SGHRS, CDR2 YFSETQ. V was clipped by 0 bases and J by 3 bases, with 13 bases between them. The CDR3 consists of 15 residues. The CDR3 DNA reads as TGCGCCAGCAGCTTGGCTCTAGCGAGAAACTACGAGCAGTACTTC. Translated, it gives CASSLALARNYEQYF.

This clone was seen just once. V is TRBV7-3 and J is TRBJ2-1; D ambiguous. V lost 0 bases to trimming and J lost 4 bases, with 7 bases between them. The length of the CDR3 is 14 residues. Germline V gene data show CDR1 as SGHTA and CDR2 as FQGTGA. The CDR3 coding sequence is TGTGCCAGCAGCTTAACGTCTCCGTACAATGAGCAGTTCTTC. Encoded protein: CASSLTSPYNEQFF.

The J gene is TRBJ2-7, the V gene TRBV5-1; 10 bases match TRBD1. The CDR3 contains 17 residues. V lost 1 base to trimming and J lost 4 bases; unmatched junction nucleotides: 11. Germline CDR1 and CDR2: SGHRS and YFSETQ. The CDR3 here is CASSLIGRGQGSYEQYF. In DNA, the CDR3 is TGCGCCAGCAGCTTGATCGGACGGGGACAGGGGTCTTACGAGCAGTACTTC.

This clone was picked up a small number of times. The chain carries TRBV7-9 and TRBJ2-7; maybe TRBD1 (5 bases). The V and J ends lost 5 bases and 7 bases respectively, with 12 bases between them. Looked up from germline, CDR1 is SEHNR and CDR2 is FQNEAQ (reference sequence). The CDR3 length is 12 residues. The chain's CDR3 is CASSKTGQEQYF. For the CDR3, the DNA is TGTGCCAGCAGCAAGACCGGACAAGAGCAGTACTTC.

The chain is built from TRBV6-5 and TRBJ2-4; 10 bases line up with TRBD2. Unmatched junction bases numbered 8, after V lost 9 bases and J lost 6 bases. The CDR3 runs 14 residues. Germline assignment: CDR1 MNHEY and CDR2 SVGAGI. CDR3 bases: TGTGCCAGTAAAGCTCTAGCGGGAGCAAACATTCAGTACTTC. Residues: CASKALAGANIQYF.

The gene calls are TRBV7-9 and TRBJ2-3, with 8 bases fitting TRBD2. The germline V gene encodes CDR1 SEHNR and CDR2 FQNEAQ (reference sequence). V gave up 5 bases and J gave up 0 bases; unmatched junction bases: 13. This CDR3 is built from 18 residues. The CDR3 nucleotides read TGTGCCAGCAGCCGCCGCCGGACTAGCAGTCCTAGCACAGATACGCAGTATTTT. This codes for CASSRRRTSSPSTDTQYF.

DNA of the CDR3: TGTGCCTTAGCCTCTGGAACTGAAGCTTTCTTT. This sequence encodes CALASGTEAFF. The chain has TRBV30 and TRBJ1-1, with D hard to call. The CDR3 consists of 11 residues. CDR1 and CDR2 (germline): GTSNPN, SVGIG (reference sequence). The V end lost 7 bases, the J end lost 5 bases, and 11 bases lay between the germline ends.

This clone was recorded a few times. The V call is TRBV7-3, the J call TRBJ2-1, with TRBD1 identical over 8 bases. J gave up 2 bases and V 4 bases, and 7 bases lay outside the gene matches. Germline V gene data show CDR1 as SGHTA and CDR2 as FQGTGA. The CDR3 runs 16 residues. CDR3 DNA sequence: TGTGCCAGCAGCTCCACGACAGGGGAGCCCTACAATGAGCAGTTCTTC. This gives the protein CASSSTTGEPYNEQFF.

The chain uses TRBV9 and TRBJ2-1; 10 bases fit TRBD1. V trimming: 3 bases; J trimming: 1 base; junction bases outside the gene matches: 4. Per germline, CDR1 SGDLS and CDR2 YYNGEE. The CDR3 has 16 amino acids. Written as DNA, the CDR3 is TGTGCCAGCAGCGCCAGGGGACAGGGGTCCTACAATGAGCAGTTCTTC. This encodes CASSARGQGSYNEQFF.

This clone was seen more than once but under ten times. The CDR3 loop is CASTGTSGAGETQYF. CDR3 in DNA: TGTGCCAGCACCGGGACTAGCGGGGCGGGGGAGACCCAGTACTTC. The genes are TRBV2 and TRBJ2-5; 13 positions match TRBD2. Germline trimming cut 7 bases from V and 5 bases from J; bases unmatched to any gene: 7. CDR3 size: 15 residues. CDR1 and CDR2 (germline): SNHLY, FYNNEI.

V is TRBV21-1 and J is TRBJ2-7; the table's D gene call, TRBD2, was not cross checked with the DNA. TRBV21-1 is described as a pseudogene. The CDR3 is made up of 18 amino acids. In DNA, the CDR3 is TGTGCCAGCAGCAAAGGGTGCCAGAGCCCTAGCGTCCCCTACGAGCAGTACTTC. This gives the protein CASSKGCQSPSVPYEQYF.

The V and J genes are TRBV6-5 and TRBJ1-1; 7 bases align to TRBD1. Germline V lookup: CDR1 MNHEY, CDR2 SVGAGI. The junction had 11 bases not matched to a gene; V was cut back by 10 bases and J by 0 bases. The CDR3 runs 15 residues. CDR3 nucleotides: TGTGCCACCGAGGGACAGACTTATATGAACACTGAAGCTTTCTTT. Protein sequence: CATEGQTYMNTEAFF.

The rearrangement uses TRBV30 and TRBJ1-4; possible D gene TRBD1, 5 bases. The V gene lost 4 bases and the J gene lost 7 bases, with 16 bases spanning the gap. This CDR3 is built from 14 residues. Germline CDR1 and CDR2: GTSNPN and SVGIG (reference sequence). CDR3 in amino acids: CAWTSRASGEKLFF. The DNA of the CDR3 is TGTGCCTGGACCAGCAGGGCCTCCGGTGAAAAACTGTTTTTT. The complete variable domain, with remaining parts taken from reference TRBV30 and TRBJ1-4, reads SQTIHQWPATLVQPVGSPLSLECTVEGTSNPNLYWYRQAAGRGLQLLFYSVGIGQISSEVPQNLSASRPQDRQFILSSKKLLLSDSGFYLCAWTSRASGEKLFFGSGTQLSVL.

The J gene is TRBJ2-3, the V gene TRBV9; D might be TRBD1 (6 bases). Germline V gives CDR1 SGDLS, CDR2 YYNGEE. This CDR3 region has 16 residues. The germline V and J ends were trimmed by 0 bases and 0 bases, with 11 bases remaining between them. This chain's CDR3 is CASSVDRAVSTDTQYF. The CDR3 nucleotides read TGTGCCAGCAGCGTAGACAGGGCGGTTAGCACAGATACGCAGTATTTT.

As concerns this clone: Mismatch with germline at one junction end may stem from a read error. V is TRBV7-7 and J is TRBJ2-7; tentatively, D is TRBD1 (5 bases). Per the germline V gene, CDR1 is SSHAT and CDR2 is FNYEAQ (reference sequence). This CDR3 is built from 15 residues. In nucleotides, the CDR3 is TGTGCTAGCAGCTTTCAGCCAGGGCGAGACTACGAGCAGTACTTC. This encodes CASSFQPGRDYEQYF.

J is TRBJ1-6 and V is TRBV29-1; 7 bases line up with TRBD1. The CDR3 runs to 13 residues. J gave up 6 bases and V 6 bases, and 5 bases lay outside the gene matches. CDR1 and CDR2 (germline): SQVTM, ANQGSEA. The CDR3 protein is CSVLTGTNSPLHF. DNA for the CDR3: TGCAGCGTCTTGACAGGGACTAATTCACCCCTCCACTTT.

The gene calls are TRBV3-1 (or the pseudogene TRBV3-2) and TRBJ2-2; 12 bases match TRBD2. V shed 2 bases, J shed 6 bases, and the junction held 10 bases outside the gene matches. The germline V gene has CDR1 LGHDT and CDR2 YNNKEL (reference sequence). There are 18 residues in the CDR3. The CDR3 DNA is TGTGCCAGCAGCCAAACTAGCGGGAGGACAGGAGGGGCCGGGGAGCTGTTTTTT. As protein: CASSQTSGRTGGAGELFF.

The chain carries TRBV10-2 and TRBJ2-7; TRBD1 agrees at 10 bases. After removal of 6 bases from V and 6 bases from J, the junction contained 5 bases not matched to a gene. Germline loops: CDR1 WSHSY, CDR2 SAAADI. This CDR3 is 13 amino acids long. The CDR3 DNA sequence: TGCGCCAGCAGATCCGGGACAGGGGCCGAGCAGTACTTC. It encodes CASRSGTGAEQYF.

The chain recombines TRBV3-1 (or the pseudogene TRBV3-2) with TRBJ1-4, with D unclear. CDR1 LGHDT and CDR2 YNNKEL come from the germline V gene (reference sequence). The CDR3 has 14 residues. V dropped 1 base and J dropped 8 bases, with 11 bases sitting between them. DNA of the CDR3: TGTGCCAGCAGCCAAGTCCGGTCCTCCGAAAAACTGTTTTTT. It specifies CASSQVRSSEKLFF.

J is TRBJ2-7 and V is TRBV14; D may be TRBD2 (5 bases). CDR3 length: 15 amino acids. Germline V gene lookup returns CDR1 SGHDN and CDR2 FVKESK. V was cut by 1 base and J by 6 bases, with 16 bases left in between. The CDR3 here is CASSQVPHLAREQYF. CDR3 nucleotide sequence: TGTGCCAGCAGCCAAGTACCCCATCTAGCTCGCGAGCAGTACTTC.